Sequencing of this TCR beta chain was carried out in a study of blood T cells in healthy people across ages. The study, taken as a whole, reports: There was a strong correlation between TCR beta diversity and naive T cell percentage.

The V gene's germline CDR1 is SGHTA and CDR2 FQGNSA. V dropped 5 bases and J dropped 15 bases, with 17 bases sitting between them. The CDR3 runs 13 residues. This clonotype was recorded many times. Its antigen is not known. The second PCR ran about 6 to 11 cycles with a sample-barcoded 5' primer and J-beta primers. Researchers report that a template-switch adaptor with 12 random nucleotides tagged each cDNA molecule. A minimum of 2.5 million CDR3-containing paired-end reads was obtained for each sample. TCRdb passed the 5' RACE reads through MiXCR, listing each CDR3 protein once. Of 1.5 million to 2 million distinct CDR3 sequences detected, about 30% appear once; the ten largest clones hold roughly 8.2%.

The J gene is TRBJ2-6, the V gene TRBV7-2; possibly TRBD1 for D (7 bases). Sequencing used blood. The origin of this receptor is a woman in her thirties in good health. The CDR3 spells CASSPGGGPTLTF. In DNA, the CDR3 is TGTGCCAGCAGCCCAGGGGGAGGCCCGACCCTGACTTTC.